This T cell receptor (beta chain) was captured in a study of T cell repertoires in cytomegalovirus infection. Looked up from germline, CDR1 is PRHDT and CDR2 is FYEKMQ (reference sequence). CDR3 length: 14 residues. The V end was cut by 4 bases, the J end by 5 bases, with 14 bases between. A remark on this clonotype: Its antigen is still unknown.

TCRdb analysed the reads with MiXCR anew, one entry per CDR3 protein. This table has about 770,000 distinct CDR3 sequences, roughly 29% appearing once. The source is a human donor in good health (CMV status not recorded). Some clones in this sample may be carry-over from other donors' samples. The chain employs TRBV13 and TRBJ2-5; D may match TRBD1 or TRBD2 (5 bases each). The source material was cultured CD8+ T cells from PBMCs, sampled from culture after CMV antigen stimulation. The CDR3 DNA sequence: TGTGCCAGCAGCTCGTCCCGGGGCGGGGAGACCCAGTACTTC. This gives the protein CASSSSRGGETQYF.